The 8 T cell receptor beta chains in this list originate from one sample, sequenced in a study of T-cell memory formation after mild COVID-19. TCRdb ran MiXCR on the 5' RACE reads and lists one entry per CDR3 protein. This table holds approximately 570,000 distinct CDR3 sequences, approximately 18% found once. The sequenced sample was PBMCs or a T cell subset sorted from them (not recorded which). The origin of the receptors is an adult woman who had mild COVID-19 (a few samples of this study predate the infection). Cell type and time point are not known.

J is TRBJ2-3 and V is TRBV6-6; D possibly matches TRBD1 or TRBD2 (5 bases each). The length of the CDR3 is 14 residues. The V gene's germline CDR1 is MNHNY and CDR2 SVGAGI (reference sequence). Between the trimmed V and J ends, which lost 5 bases and 5 bases, there was a span of 14 bases. As DNA, the CDR3 is TGTGCCAGCAGTAAAAGCGGCCAGGGAGATACGCAGTATTTT. This sequence encodes CASSKSGQGDTQYF.

This clonotype was seen a handful of times. The gene calls are TRBV14 and TRBJ1-2; perhaps TRBD1 as D (5 bases). The CDR3 has 14 amino acids. Trimming took 4 bases from V and 0 from J, leaving 9 bases between them. Germline V gene lookup returns CDR1 SGHDN and CDR2 FVKESK. CDR3 nucleotides: TGTGCCAGCAGCCGGGGACGCCCTAACTATGGCTACACCTTC. Protein product: CASSRGRPNYGYTF.

There are a few counts of this clonotype. This rearrangement joins TRBV6-6 to TRBJ2-5; D perhaps matches TRBD1 (5 bases). The CDR3 contains 12 residues. In germline, CDR1 is MNHNY, CDR2 SVGAGI (reference sequence). Between the trimmed V and J ends, which lost 6 bases and 0 bases, there was a span of 5 bases. CDR3 in amino acids: CASRTDQETQYF. The CDR3 nucleotides read TGTGCCAGCAGGACAGACCAAGAGACCCAGTACTTC.

The chain joins TRBV12-3 or TRBV12-4 to TRBJ2-1; perhaps D is TRBD1 or TRBD2 (6 bases each). V was trimmed by 4 bases and J by 8 bases, leaving 24 bases between them. This CDR3 has 17 residues. CDR3 DNA sequence: TGTGCCAGCAGTTCCCAAGGAGGGGGACTCCCCGACCATGAGCAGTTCTTC. Its translation is CASSSQGGGLPDHEQFF.

This clonotype turned up a few times. J is TRBJ2-7 and V is TRBV27; 11 nucleotides match TRBD2. Germline V CDR1 and CDR2: MNHEY, SMNVEV (reference sequence). Trimming cost V 5 bases and J 5 bases; bases outside gene matches: 8. The CDR3 covers 15 residues. The CDR3, as DNA: TGTGCCAGCAGTCCCGTAGCGGGAGGGATCGACGAGCAGTACTTC. It translates to CASSPVAGGIDEQYF.

The rearrangement uses TRBV6-1 and TRBJ2-1; possibly TRBD2 for D (5 bases). The germline V and J ends were trimmed by 6 bases and 8 bases, with 11 bases remaining between them. Germline V gene data show CDR1 as MNHNS and CDR2 as SASEGT. This CDR3 comprises 12 residues. CDR3 protein: CASRGADYEQFF. CDR3 DNA sequence: TGTGCCAGCAGGGGCGCGGACTATGAGCAGTTCTTC.

This clonotype was observed a handful of times. The chain uses TRBV11-2 and TRBJ2-2, with a possible D match to TRBD2 (5 bases). Trimming left V 4 bases short and J 7 bases short, with 13 bases between. This CDR3 has 14 residues. Germline CDR1 SGHAT, CDR2 FQNNGV. CDR3 protein: CASSSTRRGGELFF. In DNA, the CDR3 is TGTGCCAGCAGCTCCACTAGACGGGGCGGGGAGCTGTTTTTT.

The chain links TRBV19 to TRBJ1-1; D ambiguous. The germline V gene encodes CDR1 LNHDA and CDR2 SQIVND (reference sequence). The V end lost 9 bases, the J end lost 5 bases, and 16 bases lay between the germline ends. CDR3 length equals 13 residues. The CDR3 coding sequence is TGTGCCAGCAAGAACCTTCTGAGGACTGAAGCTTTCTTT. It is translated as CASKNLLRTEAFF.